At least ten counts were recorded for the clone carrying this TCR beta chain. The data are from a study of early T cells in non-severe SARS-CoV-2 infection. Trimming at V came to 4 bases and at J to 4 bases, leaving 7 bases not matched to a gene. Looked up from germline, CDR1 is DFQATT and CDR2 is SNEGSKA (reference sequence). CDR3 length equals 14 residues. Unique molecular identifiers were attached to individual cDNA molecules. TCRdb ran MiXCR on the 5' RACE reads and lists one entry per CDR3 protein. The table shows some 64,000 distinct CDR3 sequences, with around 13% occurring only once. V is TRBV20-1 and J is TRBJ2-5; TRBD2 aligns across 9 bases. Sequencing was performed on whole blood. This TCR was sampled from an adult who was a healthcare worker with PCR-confirmed SARS-CoV-2 infection or an uninfected control (not recorded which). CDR3 nucleotide sequence: TGCAGTGCTAAATGGGGCGGGAGGGGAGAGACCCAGTACTTC. It specifies CSAKWGGRGETQYF.